Sequencing of this T cell receptor beta chain was carried out in a study of blood T cell repertoires in COVID-19. Study background: The United States, Italy and Spain were the sources of the acute and convalescent COVID-19 samples. T cells, B-cell-depleted T cells, or PBMCs provided the cDNA or gDNA that served as material.

Per the study methods: By means of reference gene primer amplification, nucleated cell counts were estimated. TCRdb keeps only in-frame clones here, not all; method: immunoSEQ multiplex PCR. V, J and clone size are those of that table, while D and trimming were read from the DNA. The table includes roughly 45,000 clones, almost 85% detected once. J was trimmed by 14 bases and V by 4 bases; bases with no gene match: 9. Germline V CDR1 and CDR2: MNHEY, SMNVEV (reference sequence). CDR3 length: 14 residues. The source material was peripheral blood. The origin of this receptor is a woman aged 60-75 years with acute or convalescent COVID-19. V gene TRBV27 combines with J gene TRBJ1-6; 9 nucleotides agree with TRBD1. CDR3 region: CASSYGQGSLALHF. DNA for the CDR3: TGTGCCAGCAGTTACGGACAGGGGAGTCTGGCCCTCCACTTT.